This T cell receptor beta chain is from a study of beta chain features in type 1 diabetes. The entirety of the isolated RNA underwent reverse transcription, so expressed TCRB transcripts were sequenced. The data were produced by immunoSEQ multiplex PCR, yet TCRdb's version contains in-frame clones alone and is incomplete. Of under 350,000 clones in the sample, roughly an eighth were seen once. This CDR3 contains 13 residues. V lost 5 bases and J lost 1, with 10 bases in between. Germline values: CDR1 SQVTM, CDR2 ANQGSEA. A sort by CD45RO/CCR7/CD25/CD127/CD95/CD27 yielded CD4+ naive, central memory, regulatory and stem cell-like memory cells. Study-level results: Patients with Type 1 diabetes showed moderately but significantly shorter TCRB CDR3s in all four CD4+ subsets. PCR might favor shorter templates, but any such skew would affect patients and controls equally. Compared to healthy donors, patients appeared to have naive, central memory and Treg TCRB repertoires that were more alike.

Note on this clone: What it recognizes is unknown.

This chain uses TRBV29-1 with TRBJ2-3, with D perhaps matching TRBD2 (5 bases). Sample: naive CD4+ T cells from blood. This receptor was obtained from a man aged 25-40 years with type 1 diabetes. CDR3 bases: TGCAGCGTTCGGGGATCGGGCACAGATACGCAGTATTTT. It yields the protein CSVRGSGTDTQYF.